Sequencing of this T cell receptor (beta chain) was carried out in a study of cytomegalovirus exposure and HLA in healthy donors. CDR1 is SGHRS, CDR2 YFSETQ, per germline. CDR3 length: 16 amino acids. V lost 4 bases, J lost 0 bases, and 16 bases lay in between. PCR amplification relied on 60 Vbeta primers (plus 13 Jbeta primers). This table comes from immunoSEQ multiplex PCR, and its TCRdb copy is limited to in-frame clones, with some not included. The sample contains 95,000 to 150,000 clones, just under 75% of which appear only once. Regarding this clone: Its target is unknown.

Study outcomes and limitations: Accurate HLA-A and HLA-B prediction from TCR beta sequences was reported for most subjects. Earlier results showed most TCR beta V segments being productive about 87% or about 30% of the time. Per a later analysis, 18,000 or so TCR beta sequences showed association with HLA alleles at 0.05 false discovery rate.

Input material: PBMCs. The chain has TRBV5-1 and TRBJ1-2; the D gene is possibly TRBD1 (6 bases). The TCR originated in a man aged 55 to 69 in good health and CMV-seropositive. CDR3 nucleotide sequence: TGCGCCAGCAGCAATATCGGGCAGGGGACTAACTATGGCTACACCTTC. Encoded protein: CASSNIGQGTNYGYTF.